This T cell receptor (beta chain) appears in the sequencing data of a study of glioma-infiltrating T cells after dendritic cell vaccination. CDR1 is SGHRS and CDR2 is YFSETQ in the germline V gene. The V and J ends lost 0 bases and 5 bases respectively, with 18 bases between them. The CDR3 extends over 16 amino acids. TCRdb's copy holds only in-frame clones and misses some; the assay was immunoSEQ multiplex PCR. This sample has about 92,000 clones, with about nine tenths found just once. This specimen consisted of blood, obtained before dendritic cell vaccination. The chain links TRBV5-1 to TRBJ2-7; possible D gene TRBD1, 6 bases. The receptor was derived from a human donor with glioblastoma. The CDR3 region has the DNA TGCGCCAGCAGCTTGGGCGCCCCAGGGGCTGCGGACGAGCAGTACTTC. It codes for CASSLGAPGAADEQYF.